The 11 T cell receptor beta chains below come from one sample, sequenced in a study of OX40 agonist ivuxolimab in advanced cancers. Sequencing was performed with immunoSEQ multiplex PCR; in TCRdb, only in-frame clones are kept and a portion is missing. The table includes about 64,000 clones, 80% to 90% detected once. The sample consisted of CD4+ or CD8+ T cells sorted from blood, taken in a trial of the OX40 agonist ivuxolimab. All receptors derive from an adult with an advanced solid tumor such as melanoma, head and neck, liver or kidney cancer.

V is TRBV10-3 and J is TRBJ1-1; no reliable D call. Trimming pared 2 bases from V and 5 bases from J, leaving 15 bases between. Germline V CDR1 and CDR2: ENHRY, SYGVKD. This CDR3 has 15 amino acids. DNA of the CDR3: TGTGCCATCAGTGAGCGGGCCCCGGGAGGGACTGAAGCTTTCTTT. This codes for CAISERAPGGTEAFF.

This chain connects TRBV18 to TRBJ2-3; D unclear. The V gene lost 1 base and the J gene lost 4 bases, with 3 bases spanning the gap. The length of the CDR3 is 12 residues. Germline-derived CDR1 and CDR2 are KGHSH and LQKENI. The CDR3 nucleotides are TGTGCCAGCTCACCACGGGCAGATACGCAGTATTTT. Amino acid sequence: CASSPRADTQYF. The complete variable domain, with remaining parts taken from reference TRBV18 and TRBJ2-3, reads NAGVMQNPRHLVRRRGQEARLRCSPMKGHSHVYWYRQLPEEGLKFMVYLQKENIIDESGMPKERFSAEFPKEGPSILRIQQVVRGDSAAYFCASSPRADTQYFGPGTRLTVL.

The chain joins TRBV4-1 to TRBJ2-7, with 7 bases aligning to TRBD1. The CDR3 extends over 17 amino acids. The germline V gene has CDR1 MGHRA and CDR2 YSYEKL. The ends lost 3 bases at V and 1 base at J; junction bases unmatched: 12. This chain's CDR3 is CASSHATGTATSYEQYF. The DNA of the CDR3 is TGCGCCAGCAGCCATGCCACCGGGACAGCAACTTCCTACGAGCAGTACTTC.

This rearrangement joins TRBV15 to TRBJ1-1, with a weak D call TRBD1 (5 bases). The CDR3 runs 15 residues. Germline assignment: CDR1 LNHNV and CDR2 YYDKDF (reference sequence). The germline V and J ends were trimmed by 3 bases and 5 bases, with 16 bases remaining between them. The CDR3 region is CATSSLGVGGTEAFF. DNA of the CDR3: TGTGCCACCAGCAGCCTAGGGGTCGGTGGGACTGAAGCTTTCTTT.

The chain links TRBV9 to TRBJ1-1; D perhaps matches TRBD1 (5 bases). Deletions cut 9 bases from V and 4 bases from J, with 16 bases between. The CDR3 consists of 13 residues. CDR1 is SGDLS and CDR2 is YYNGEE in the germline V gene. In nucleotides, the CDR3 is TGTGCCACCTCCAGGGTTTTGGGCACTGAAGCTTTCTTT. Its protein product is CATSRVLGTEAFF.

The V and J genes are TRBV7-9 and TRBJ2-5, with 10 bases matching TRBD1. The ends lost 2 bases at V and 5 bases at J; junction bases unmatched: 2. The CDR3 consists of 14 residues. Germline V gene sequence: CDR1 SEHNR, CDR2 FQNEAQ (reference sequence). The CDR3 region has the DNA TGTGCCAGCAGCTTAAGGACAGGGGGTGAGACCCAGTACTTC. Amino acids: CASSLRTGGETQYF.

The V call is TRBV19, the J call TRBJ2-7, with 8 nucleotides matching TRBD1. Trimming cost V 4 bases and J 3 bases; bases outside gene matches: 2. Germline CDR1 and CDR2: LNHDA and SQIVND (reference sequence). CDR3 length: 13 residues. The CDR3 is CASSTGGIYEQYF. DNA for the CDR3: TGTGCCAGTAGTACAGGGGGCATCTACGAGCAGTACTTC. The full variable domain, rest sourced from reference TRBV19 and TRBJ2-7, is DGGITQSPKYLFRKEGQNVTLSCEQNLNHDAMYWYRQDPGQGLRLIYYSQIVNDFQKGDIAEGYSVSREKKESFPLTVTSAQKNPTAFYLCASSTGGIYEQYFGPGTRLTVT.

The chain combines TRBV7-3 with TRBJ1-5; D remains unclear. The length of the CDR3 is 14 residues. Looked up from germline, CDR1 is SGHTA and CDR2 is FQGTGA. V lost 8 bases and J lost 2, with 13 bases in between. Here the CDR3 reads CASGEGRGNQPQHF. The CDR3 nucleotides read TGTGCCAGCGGAGAGGGTCGTGGCAATCAGCCCCAGCATTTT.

This clone appeared a few times. The chain couples TRBV7-2 to TRBJ2-5, with a possible D match to TRBD2 (5 bases). Germline V gene lookup returns CDR1 SGHTA and CDR2 FQGNSA. Trimming shortened V by 7 bases and J by 4 bases, and 19 bases separated the two germline ends. The length of the CDR3 is 15 residues. The CDR3 spells CASMAGPSSGETQYF. The CDR3 DNA follows: TGTGCCAGCATGGCGGGTCCTAGTAGTGGAGAGACCCAGTACTTC.

The CDR3, as DNA: TGTGCCAGCAGCTTGGAGGGTTCGGCTTCACCCCTCCACTTT. Its protein product is CASSLEGSASPLHF. This sequence joins TRBV5-6 and TRBJ1-6; unclear D gene. Trimming stripped 0 bases from V and 9 bases from J, with 10 bases between. The CDR3 loop spans 14 amino acids. CDR1 is SGHDT and CDR2 is YYEEEE in the germline V gene.

Only a few counts were recorded for this clone. This chain joins TRBV4-2 and TRBJ2-3, with TRBD2 identical over 10 bases. CDR3 length: 16 residues. V was clipped by 4 bases and J by 5 bases; unmatched bases: 9. Germline CDR1 reads LGHNA; CDR2 reads YNFKEQ. The CDR3 loop reads CASSPMGLAKGDTQYF. The CDR3 coding sequence is TGTGCCAGCAGCCCAATGGGACTAGCGAAGGGAGATACGCAGTATTTT.